The clone carrying this T cell receptor (beta chain) was recorded a few times. What the recovered Cohort 3 donors had was two negative PCRs, clearance, or symptom resolution. As processed by the authors: Amplification with reference gene primers provided the estimates of nucleated cell counts. The method was immunoSEQ multiplex PCR; TCRdb's version includes in-frame clones alone and lacks a portion of them. V, J and clone size reflect that table, while D and trimming were determined from the DNA. The sample lists about 140,000 clones, around 79% occurring once. This specimen belongs to a study of blood T cell repertoires in COVID-19. Study-wide background: The samples span acute and convalescent COVID-19 from the United States, Italy and Spain. The cDNA or gDNA used as material had been derived from T cells, B-cell-depleted T cells, or PBMCs.

The TCR comes from a woman aged 50 to 60 who had recovered from COVID-19. Sequencing used PBMCs or T cells enriched from blood (not recorded which).

The CDR3 region has the DNA TGTGCCAGCTCAAACGTTTTGGGGGGATCAACTGAAGCTTTCTTT. Translating gives CASSNVLGGSTEAFF. The gene calls are TRBV18 and TRBJ1-1, with D perhaps matching TRBD1 (5 bases). CDR1 KGHSH and CDR2 LQKENI come from the germline V gene. V was pared by 5 bases and J by 5 bases, with 18 bases between. This CDR3 comprises 15 residues.